The 20 T cell receptor beta chains in this list originate from one sample, sequenced in a study of blood T cell repertoires in COVID-19. The method was immunoSEQ multiplex PCR; TCRdb's version includes in-frame clones alone and lacks a portion of them. This sample has about 350,000 clones, with about 90% found just once. The source material was PBMCs or T cells enriched from blood (not recorded which). These receptors originate from a woman in her 30s who had recovered from COVID-19.

V is TRBV9 and J is TRBJ1-2; 7 bases map to TRBD1. Germline lookup yields CDR1 SGDLS and CDR2 YYNGEE. The ends lost 3 bases at V and 4 bases at J; junction bases unmatched: 6. CDR3 length equals 14 residues. Written as DNA, the CDR3 is TGTGCCAGCAGCGGGGACACAGGGGCCTATGGCTACACCTTC. Encoded protein: CASSGDTGAYGYTF. The full variable domain, its missing parts supplied by reference TRBV9 and TRBJ1-2, is DSGVTQTPKHLITATGQRVTLRCSPRSGDLSVYWYQQSLDQGLQFLIQYYNGEERAKGNILERFSAQQFPDLHSELNLSSLELGDSALYFCASSGDTGAYGYTFGSGTRLTVV.

This chain uses TRBV29-1 with TRBJ1-2; TRBD1 is a possible D gene (6 bases). Germline CDR1 is SQVTM and CDR2 is ANQGSEA. The CDR3 loop spans 13 amino acids. V was trimmed by 4 bases and J by 4 bases, leaving 13 bases between them. The CDR3 loop is CSVGDTSGYGYTF. CDR3 DNA sequence: TGCAGCGTTGGGGACACGTCCGGCTATGGCTACACCTTC.

V gene TRBV29-1 combines with J gene TRBJ1-2; TRBD1 matches 8 bases. Unmatched junction bases numbered 4, after V lost 5 bases and J lost 2 bases. Per the germline V gene, CDR1 is SQVTM and CDR2 is ANQGSEA. This CDR3 region has 13 residues. The CDR3 DNA is TGCAGCGTTCTCCAGGGGGCCAACTATGGCTACACCTTC. Protein: CSVLQGANYGYTF.

The chain combines TRBV19 with TRBJ2-1, with D maybe TRBD1 (5 bases). This CDR3 region has 14 residues. Trimming stripped 6 bases from V and 7 bases from J, with 16 bases between. Per the germline V gene, CDR1 is LNHDA and CDR2 is SQIVND (reference sequence). The CDR3 DNA reads TGTGCCAGTAGCGGGCCAGGGTTGTGGAATGAGCAGTTCTTC. It specifies CASSGPGLWNEQFF.

The rearrangement links TRBV19 to TRBJ1-3, with D possibly matching TRBD1 (6 bases). Germline assignment: CDR1 LNHDA and CDR2 SQIVND (reference sequence). This CDR3 is built from 16 residues. The V end was cut by 6 bases, the J end by 4 bases, with 19 bases between. CDR3: CASSPQQGIPGNTIYF. The CDR3 nucleotides are TGTGCCAGTAGCCCTCAACAGGGTATACCCGGAAACACCATATATTTT.

The sample holds one count of this clone. The chain employs TRBV3-1 (or the pseudogene TRBV3-2) and TRBJ1-2, with TRBD1 matching over 7 bases. The CDR3 is 15 amino acids. In germline, CDR1 is LGHDT, CDR2 YNNKEL (reference sequence). The J segment lost 2 bases and the V segment lost 4 bases, leaving 7 bases of the junction unmatched. CDR3 region: CASSRTGQQNYGYTF. CDR3 in DNA: TGTGCCAGCAGCCGAACGGGACAGCAAAACTATGGCTACACCTTC.

The chain couples TRBV29-1 to TRBJ2-1, with 11 bases lining up with TRBD2. The CDR3 totals 16 residues. V shed 3 bases, J shed 4 bases, and the junction held 8 bases outside the gene matches. CDR1 and CDR2 from the germline V gene are SQVTM and ANQGSEA. The CDR3, as DNA: TGCAGCGTTGACGTTAGCGGGGGGGCCGGTTACAATGAGCAGTTCTTC. As protein: CSVDVSGGAGYNEQFF.

This clone has only a few counts. This CDR3 is also generated by other DNA sequences in the sample. This chain uses TRBV6-5 with TRBJ1-6; 11 bases are shared with TRBD1. In germline, CDR1 is MNHEY, CDR2 SVGAGI. CDR3 length equals 15 residues. Trimming at V came to 1 base and at J to 9 bases, leaving 2 bases not matched to a gene. The CDR3 nucleotides read TGTGCCAGCAGTTACTTGGGGACAGGGGGTTCACCCCTCCACTTT. This encodes CASSYLGTGGSPLHF.

This clone was seen just once. The chain links TRBV3-1 (or the pseudogene TRBV3-2) to TRBJ2-7; the D gene is possibly TRBD2 (7 bases). Germline lookup yields CDR1 LGHDT and CDR2 YNNKEL (reference sequence). This CDR3 has 17 residues. V gave up 0 bases and J gave up 3 bases, with 18 bases separating them. The CDR3 is CASSQDWGGSGDYEQYF. The CDR3 region has the DNA TGTGCCAGCAGCCAAGATTGGGGGGGCTCGGGGGACTACGAGCAGTACTTC.

This chain uses TRBV7-9 with TRBJ2-5, with 15 bases lining up with TRBD2. Germline V gene data show CDR1 as SEHNR and CDR2 as FQNEAQ (reference sequence). V was clipped by 4 bases and J by 4 bases; unmatched bases: 7. The CDR3 is made up of 17 amino acids. In nucleotides, the CDR3 is TGTGCCAGCAGCTCGGGACTAGCGGGGGGCCAAAGAGAGACCCAGTACTTC. Protein: CASSSGLAGGQRETQYF.

The rearrangement links TRBV27 to TRBJ2-1, with a possible D match to TRBD2 (7 bases). The CDR3 consists of 13 residues. Germline V gene lookup returns CDR1 MNHEY and CDR2 SMNVEV (reference sequence). The V and J ends lost 6 bases and 5 bases respectively, with 11 bases between them. The CDR3 reads CASRRGGDNEQFF. The CDR3, as DNA: TGTGCCAGCAGGAGGGGGGGAGACAATGAGCAGTTCTTC.

The V gene is TRBV19, the J gene TRBJ2-7; 8 positions agree with TRBD1. J lost 6 bases, V lost 3 bases, and 4 bases had no gene match. Germline CDR1 LNHDA, CDR2 SQIVND (reference sequence). This CDR3 contains 13 residues. The CDR3 reads CASSMGRGLEQYF. In DNA, the CDR3 is TGTGCCAGTAGTATGGGCAGGGGGCTCGAGCAGTACTTC.

This chain joins TRBV28 and TRBJ1-2; maybe TRBD1 (5 bases). Germline assignment: CDR1 MDHEN and CDR2 SYDVKM. The CDR3 is 14 amino acids. The V end was cut by 4 bases, the J end by 8 bases, with 17 bases between. The CDR3 region is CASSSPQGLRGYTF. The CDR3 DNA follows: TGTGCCAGCAGTTCCCCTCAGGGCCTTCGGGGCTACACCTTC.

This chain joins TRBV6-1 and TRBJ2-5, with TRBD2 as a possible D gene (6 bases). This CDR3 is 16 amino acids long. The V gene lost 3 bases and the J gene lost 5 bases, with 19 bases spanning the gap. The germline V gene encodes CDR1 MNHNS and CDR2 SASEGT. This CDR3 reads CASSELSLGGGETQYF. The CDR3 DNA reads TGTGCCAGCAGTGAGCTGAGTCTGGGGGGTGGGGAGACCCAGTACTTC.

The chain joins TRBV15 to TRBJ1-3; D is perhaps TRBD1 (6 bases). Per the germline V gene, CDR1 is LNHNV and CDR2 is YYDKDF (reference sequence). The ends were cut back, 5 bases at V and 0 bases at J, with 20 bases in the middle. The CDR3 runs to 18 residues. This chain's CDR3 is CATSRTGTLFLSGNTIYF. For the CDR3, the DNA is TGTGCCACCAGCCGGACCGGGACACTGTTTCTCTCTGGAAACACCATATATTTT.

The J gene is TRBJ2-2, the V gene TRBV7-9; 7 bases align to TRBD1. V was clipped by 7 bases and J by 1 base; unmatched bases: 9. This CDR3 is 16 amino acids long. CDR1 is SEHNR and CDR2 is FQNEAQ in the germline V gene (reference sequence). The CDR3 DNA sequence: TGTGCCAGCATCGACCTCGGGACAGAGAACACCGGGGAGCTGTTTTTT. It yields the protein CASIDLGTENTGELFF.

V and J are TRBV29-1 and TRBJ1-2; D remains unclear. V dropped 6 bases and J dropped 9 bases, with 20 bases sitting between them. The germline V gene encodes CDR1 SQVTM and CDR2 ANQGSEA. CDR3 length equals 13 residues. The CDR3 region is CSVSGEAGRSYTF. The CDR3 DNA sequence: TGCAGCGTATCCGGGGAGGCCGGGCGGAGCTACACCTTC.

The rearrangement links TRBV24-1 to TRBJ2-3, with D maybe TRBD2 (6 bases). The CDR3 is 15 amino acids. Germline lookup yields CDR1 KGHDR and CDR2 SFDVKD. The ends were cut back, 5 bases at V and 4 bases at J, with 15 bases in the middle. The CDR3 nucleotides are TGTGCCACCAGTGGCCCCGGAGGGTTTCCAGATACGCAGTATTTT. It yields the protein CATSGPGGFPDTQYF.

V is TRBV11-2 and J is TRBJ2-5, with TRBD1 as a possible D gene (6 bases). Germline loops: CDR1 SGHAT, CDR2 FQNNGV. The CDR3 has 17 residues. V dropped 2 bases and J dropped 5 bases, with 21 bases sitting between them. This chain's CDR3 is CASSLLVLAGAPETQYF. DNA of the CDR3: TGTGCCAGCAGCTTACTAGTATTGGCAGGGGCACCGGAGACCCAGTACTTC. Filled out from reference TRBV11-2 and TRBJ2-5, the complete variable domain reads EAGVAQSPRYKIIEKRQSVAFWCNPISGHATLYWYQQILGQGPKLLIQFQNNGVVDDSQLPKDRFSAERLKGVDSTLKIQPAKLEDSAVYLCASSLLVLAGAPETQYFGPGTRLLVL.

This chain connects TRBV2 to TRBJ1-5, with D possibly being TRBD1 (5 bases). CDR3 size: 12 residues. V dropped 6 bases and J dropped 6 bases, with 9 bases sitting between them. Germline CDR1 SNHLY, CDR2 FYNNEI. Written as DNA, the CDR3 is TGTGCCAGCAGCCTCACAGGTCAGCCCCAGCATTTT. Translating gives CASSLTGQPQHF.